What follows are 19 T cell receptor beta chains derived from one specimen sequenced in a study of blood T cell repertoires in COVID-19. TCRdb's copy holds only in-frame clones and misses some; the assay was immunoSEQ multiplex PCR. The table has fewer than 200,000 clones, 84% seen once. The sample comprised peripheral blood. Receptors originate from a middle-aged man who had recovered from COVID-19.

This chain links TRBV9 with TRBJ2-3; D uncertain. CDR1 is SGDLS and CDR2 is YYNGEE in the germline V gene. V was clipped by 0 bases and J by 5 bases, with 4 bases between them. The CDR3 has 12 amino acids. CDR3 nucleotides: TGTGCCAGCAGCGTAGGCGGAGATACGCAGTATTTT. Residues: CASSVGGDTQYF.

Turning to this clone: Different DNA sequences within this sample yield the same CDR3. The rearrangement links TRBV9 to TRBJ2-7, with D possibly matching TRBD1 (5 bases). Germline CDR1 and CDR2: SGDLS and YYNGEE. Trimming stripped 4 bases from V and 0 bases from J, with 11 bases between. The CDR3 consists of 14 residues. The CDR3 DNA is TGTGCCAGCAGCCCCAGACAGTCCTCCTACGAGCAGTACTTC. Translation: CASSPRQSSYEQYF.

The chain uses TRBV20-1 and TRBJ2-7, with D perhaps matching TRBD2 (6 bases). Trimming shortened V by 3 bases and J by 7 bases, and 25 bases separated the two germline ends. CDR3 length equals 16 residues. Germline values: CDR1 DFQATT, CDR2 SNEGSKA (reference sequence). CDR3 nucleotide sequence: TGCAGTGCTAGTCCCCATAGTGGGAGGAGGGGTGAGGAGCAGTACTTC. This encodes CSASPHSGRRGEEQYF.

The genes are TRBV4-1 and TRBJ1-3; tentative D call: TRBD1 (5 bases). The V end lost 2 bases, the J end lost 2 bases, and 10 bases lay between the germline ends. Germline CDR1 MGHRA, CDR2 YSYEKL. This CDR3 comprises 15 residues. DNA of the CDR3: TGCGCCAGCAGCCAACATTGGGGGGCTGGAAACACCATATATTTT. Translation gives CASSQHWGAGNTIYF.

The chain carries TRBV19 and TRBJ1-5, with D unresolved. The CDR3 is 14 amino acids. Trimming removed 2 bases at V and 5 bases at J, with 10 bases between. Germline CDR1 reads LNHDA; CDR2 reads SQIVND (reference sequence). The CDR3 nucleotides are TGTGCCAGTAGTATACGTCGGGGAGATCAGCCCCAGCATTTT. Translating gives CASSIRRGDQPQHF. The full variable domain, rest sourced from reference TRBV19 and TRBJ1-5, is DGGITQSPKYLFRKEGQNVTLSCEQNLNHDAMYWYRQDPGQGLRLIYYSQIVNDFQKGDIAEGYSVSREKKESFPLTVTSAQKNPTAFYLCASSIRRGDQPQHFGDGTRLSIL.

This chain links TRBV27 with TRBJ2-1, with a weak D call TRBD2 (5 bases). The V end lost 2 bases, the J end lost 6 bases, and 11 bases lay between the germline ends. CDR1 is MNHEY and CDR2 is SMNVEV in the germline V gene (reference sequence). The CDR3 is 14 amino acids. DNA for the CDR3: TGTGCCAGCAGTTTAAGAGCTGGGAGCAATGAGCAGTTCTTC. Protein: CASSLRAGSNEQFF.

Worth noting for this clone: At one of its ends the junction is not consistent with the germline gene, which may arise from a read error. This rearrangement joins TRBV7-9 to TRBJ1-3; D unresolved. Germline V lookup: CDR1 SEHNR, CDR2 FQNEAQ (reference sequence). The CDR3 sequence is 13 residues long. The CDR3 is CLARPNSGNTIYF. CDR3 in DNA: TGCTTGGCGCGGCCAAACTCTGGAAACACCATATATTTT. Together with reference TRBV7-9 and TRBJ1-3, the CDR3 gives the full variable domain: DTGVSQNPRHKITKRGQNVTFRCDPISEHNRLYWYRQTLGQGPEFLTYFQNEAQLEKSRLLSDRFSAERPKGSFSTLEIQRTEQGDSAMYLCLARPNSGNTIYFGEGSWLTVV.

The DNA for the CDR3 is TGTGCCAGCAGTGTGTTACAGGGGGGTGCCGGGGAGCTGTTTTTT. This encodes CASSVLQGGAGELFF. The chain couples TRBV28 to TRBJ2-2; 8 bases fit TRBD1. The CDR3 contains 15 residues. Germline CDR1 is MDHEN and CDR2 is SYDVKM. The V and J ends lost 5 bases and 6 bases, in that order; junction bases with no gene match: 8.

This chain links TRBV7-2 with TRBJ2-3; 7 bases fit TRBD2. The CDR3 has 15 residues. Germline values: CDR1 SGHTA, CDR2 FQGNSA. The V gene end was trimmed by 5 bases and the J gene end by 6 bases; junction bases not matched to a gene: 11. CDR3 in DNA: TGTGCCAGCAGCCCATGGGGGAGGGCGGTTGATACGCAGTATTTT. Translated: CASSPWGRAVDTQYF.

The chain recombines TRBV6-5 with TRBJ1-3, with D possibly matching TRBD1 (5 bases). The CDR3 covers 15 residues. Trimming left V 4 bases short and J 1 base short, with 11 bases between. The germline V gene has CDR1 MNHEY and CDR2 SVGAGI. The CDR3 protein is CASSSARVSGNTIYF. In nucleotides, the CDR3 is TGTGCCAGCAGTTCCGCCAGGGTGTCTGGAAACACCATATATTTT.

V and J are TRBV7-9 and TRBJ1-4; 7 positions match TRBD1. Germline CDR1 is SEHNR and CDR2 is FQNEAQ (reference sequence). The CDR3 totals 15 residues. V gave up 0 bases and J gave up 8 bases; unmatched junction bases: 6. CDR3 sequence: CASSLATGSQEKLFF. The CDR3, as DNA: TGTGCCAGCAGCTTAGCGACAGGGTCACAGGAAAAACTGTTTTTT.

V gene TRBV2 combines with J gene TRBJ1-6; unclear D gene. This CDR3 region has 13 residues. Germline values: CDR1 SNHLY, CDR2 FYNNEI. V lost 3 bases and J lost 5, with 5 bases in between. This CDR3 is CASSDGDNSPLHF. CDR3 coding DNA: TGTGCCAGCAGTGACGGGGATAATTCACCCCTCCACTTT.

This clone was observed a single time. This chain joins TRBV9 and TRBJ2-3; 11 positions match TRBD2. The germline V gene encodes CDR1 SGDLS and CDR2 YYNGEE. J lost 8 bases, V lost 1 base, and 9 bases had no gene match. This CDR3 is 16 amino acids long. The CDR3: CASSVTDRLAGGTQYF. DNA for the CDR3: TGTGCCAGCAGCGTAACGGATAGGCTAGCGGGAGGTACGCAGTATTTT.

The gene calls are TRBV18 and TRBJ2-3; 7 bases map to TRBD1. This CDR3 comprises 16 residues. The germline gives CDR1 KGHSH, CDR2 LQKENI. The J segment lost 1 base and the V segment lost 4 bases, leaving 8 bases of the junction unmatched. CDR3 sequence (DNA): TGTGCCAGCTCACACCTAACAGGGGTAGGCACAGATACGCAGTATTTT. This translates into CASSHLTGVGTDTQYF. The whole variable domain, remainder taken from reference TRBV18 and TRBJ2-3, is NAGVMQNPRHLVRRRGQEARLRCSPMKGHSHVYWYRQLPEEGLKFMVYLQKENIIDESGMPKERFSAEFPKEGPSILRIQQVVRGDSAAYFCASSHLTGVGTDTQYFGPGTRLTVL.

CDR3 sequence (DNA): TGTGCCAGCAGCGTAGTGGCCGGGTCCGCAGATACGCAGTATTTT. It encodes CASSVVAGSADTQYF. The V call is TRBV9, the J call TRBJ2-3; D call uncertain. Per the germline V gene, CDR1 is SGDLS and CDR2 is YYNGEE. V lost 0 bases and J lost 4, with 12 bases in between. This CDR3 spans 15 amino acids.

The rearrangement joins TRBV18 to TRBJ1-1; D might be TRBD1 (5 bases). V was clipped by 8 bases and J by 1 base, with 14 bases between them. Germline loops: CDR1 KGHSH, CDR2 LQKENI. The CDR3 loop spans 14 amino acids. The CDR3 protein is CASHRSGGNTEAFF. In DNA form, the CDR3 reads TGTGCCAGCCACAGGTCTGGTGGGAACACTGAAGCTTTCTTT.

This clone showed up just a few times. The chain combines TRBV7-2 with TRBJ2-3; 8 nucleotides match TRBD2. The ends lost 5 bases at V and 3 bases at J; junction bases unmatched: 7. The CDR3 totals 15 residues. Per germline, CDR1 SGHTA and CDR2 FQGNSA. The CDR3: CASSQLGGRTDTQYF. The CDR3 DNA sequence: TGTGCCAGCAGCCAGCTTGGCGGGAGGACAGATACGCAGTATTTT.

This chain links TRBV6-5 with TRBJ2-3; D is perhaps TRBD1 (5 bases). Trimming took off 0 bases at V and 4 bases at J, with 8 bases between the two ends. Looked up from germline, CDR1 is MNHEY and CDR2 is SVGAGI. This CDR3 region has 14 residues. As DNA, the CDR3 is TGTGCCAGCAGTTACTCGGCAGGGCCAGATACGCAGTATTTT. Encoded protein: CASSYSAGPDTQYF.

The gene calls are TRBV30 and TRBJ1-2; the D is unclear. Germline CDR1 is GTSNPN and CDR2 is SVGIG (reference sequence). V lost 6 bases and J lost 6, with 11 bases in between. The CDR3 has 11 amino acids. This CDR3 is CACRGVHGYTF. For the CDR3, the DNA is TGTGCCTGCCGCGGGGTTCATGGCTACACCTTC. The full variable domain, completed using reference TRBV30 and TRBJ1-2, is SQTIHQWPATLVQPVGSPLSLECTVEGTSNPNLYWYRQAAGRGLQLLFYSVGIGQISSEVPQNLSASRPQDRQFILSSKKLLLSDSGFYLCACRGVHGYTFGSGTRLTVV.